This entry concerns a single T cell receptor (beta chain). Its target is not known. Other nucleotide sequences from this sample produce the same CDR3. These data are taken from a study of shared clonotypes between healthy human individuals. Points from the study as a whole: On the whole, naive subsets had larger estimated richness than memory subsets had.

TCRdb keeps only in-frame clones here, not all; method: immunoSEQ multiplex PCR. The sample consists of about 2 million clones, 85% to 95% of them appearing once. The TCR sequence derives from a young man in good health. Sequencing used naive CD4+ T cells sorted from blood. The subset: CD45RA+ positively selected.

The CDR3 bases are TGTGCCAGCAGGGACCCGAACACTGAAGCTTTCTTT. Protein: CASRDPNTEAFF. The V gene is TRBV2, the J gene TRBJ1-1; the D is unclear. V lost 6 bases and J lost 1, with 6 bases in between. This CDR3 is built from 12 residues. Germline V CDR1 and CDR2: SNHLY, FYNNEI.